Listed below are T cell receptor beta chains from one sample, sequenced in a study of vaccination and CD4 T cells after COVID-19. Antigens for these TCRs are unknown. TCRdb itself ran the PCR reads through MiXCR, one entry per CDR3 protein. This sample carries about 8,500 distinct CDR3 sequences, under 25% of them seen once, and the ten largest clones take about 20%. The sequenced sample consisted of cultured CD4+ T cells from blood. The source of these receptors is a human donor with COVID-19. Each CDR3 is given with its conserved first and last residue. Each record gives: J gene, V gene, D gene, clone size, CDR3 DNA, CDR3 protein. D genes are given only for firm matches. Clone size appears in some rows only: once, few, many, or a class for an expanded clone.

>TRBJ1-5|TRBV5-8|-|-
TGTGCCAGCAACAAACCACTAGACCCACAGCCCCATCAGCCCCAGCATTTT
CASNKPLDPQPHQPQHF
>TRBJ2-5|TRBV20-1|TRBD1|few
TGCAGTGCTAGAAAAGGGGGCGTCGTACGGTTGGAGACCCAGTACTTC
CSARKGGVVRLETQYF
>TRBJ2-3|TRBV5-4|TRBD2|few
TGTGCCAGCAGTGTCGGACTAGCGGGGACAGATACGCAGTATTTT
CASSVGLAGTDTQYF
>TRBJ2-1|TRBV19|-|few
TGTGCCAGTAGGATGGGGCGGAACAATGAGCAGTTCTTC
CASRMGRNNEQFF
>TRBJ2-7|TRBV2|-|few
TGTGCCAGCATGGGGGGAGAGGGGGGCTACGAGCAGTACTTC
CASMGGEGGYEQYF
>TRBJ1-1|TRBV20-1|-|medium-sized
TGCAGTGCTAGGTGGGGTGGCACTGAAGCTTTCTTT
CSARWGGTEAFF
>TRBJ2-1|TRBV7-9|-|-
TGTGCCAGCAGCTTAGGGGTGGGGGGTTTGGCCTACAATGAGCAGTTCTTC
CASSLGVGGLAYNEQFF
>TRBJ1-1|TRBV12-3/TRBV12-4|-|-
TGTGCCAGCACCGCGAGGGGTAGCACTGAAGCTTTCTTT
CASTARGSTEAFF
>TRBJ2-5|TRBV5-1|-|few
TGCGCCAGCAGCTTAACCCCCCTAGAGACCCAGTACTTC
CASSLTPLETQYF
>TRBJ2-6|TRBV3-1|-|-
TGTGCCAGCAGCCAAGATAAATATAGGGACTCTGGGGCCAACGTCCTGACTTTC
CASSQDKYRDSGANVLTF
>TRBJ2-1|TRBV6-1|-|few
TGTGCCAGCAGTGAATCATCCGTCGGAACCTTACGGAATGAGCAGTTCTTC
CASSESSVGTLRNEQFF
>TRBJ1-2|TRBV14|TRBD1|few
TGTGCCAGCAGCCAACGCTCAGGGGGGATAGCTTATGGCTACACCTTC
CASSQRSGGIAYGYTF
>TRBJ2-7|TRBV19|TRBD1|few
TGTGCCAGTAGTATGGAGGACAGGGGACACGAGCAGTACTTC
CASSMEDRGHEQYF
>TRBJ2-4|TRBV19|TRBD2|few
TGTGCCAGTAGTCAAGGCGGGGGCATTCAGTACTTC
CASSQGGGIQYF
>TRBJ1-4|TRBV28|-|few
TGTGCCAGCAGTTTAATCGCAGGGTCAGGTGAAAAACTGTTTTTT
CASSLIAGSGEKLFF
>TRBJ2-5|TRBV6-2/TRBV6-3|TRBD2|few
TGTGCCAGCAGTTTAGCGGGGGGTAAGACCCAGTACTTC
CASSLAGGKTQYF
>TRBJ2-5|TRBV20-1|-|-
TGCAGTGCTAGAGGCCCAGACAGCAGGGAGACCCAGTACTTC
CSARGPDSRETQYF
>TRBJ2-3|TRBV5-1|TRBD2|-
TGCGCCAGTCGTCGGACTAGCGGGGGGGATCATACGCAGTATTTT
CASRRTSGGDHTQYF
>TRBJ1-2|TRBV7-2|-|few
TGTGCCAGCAGCTTAGGGGGACAATATGGCTACACCTTC
CASSLGGQYGYTF
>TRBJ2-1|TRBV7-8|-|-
TGTGCCAGCAGCGTATCGTTGGACAATGAGCAGTTCTTC
CASSVSLDNEQFF
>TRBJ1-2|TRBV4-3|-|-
TGCGCCAGCAGCTCCACGGACAGACACAACTATGGCTACACCTTC
CASSSTDRHNYGYTF
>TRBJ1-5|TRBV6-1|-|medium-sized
TGTGCCAGCAGTGCAGGGTCCAAGAATCAGCCCCAGCATTTT
CASSAGSKNQPQHF
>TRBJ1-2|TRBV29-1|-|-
TGCAGCGTTGATCCGGACAGTACAGGCGGCTACACCTTC
CSVDPDSTGGYTF
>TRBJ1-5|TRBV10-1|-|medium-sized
TGCGCCAGCAGTGAGTCGGCAGGGGTTCAGCCCCAGCATTTT
CASSESAGVQPQHF
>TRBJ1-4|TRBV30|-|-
TGTACCTGGAGTACACGGGGTGGAAAACTGTTTTTT
CTWSTRGGKLFF
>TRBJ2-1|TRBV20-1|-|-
TGCAGTGCTAGAGGGGGTAGGAGCTCCTACAATGAGCAGTTCTTC
CSARGGRSSYNEQFF
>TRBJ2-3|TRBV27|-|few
TGTGCCAGCTCCAATAGCACAGATACGCAGTATTTT
CASSNSTDTQYF
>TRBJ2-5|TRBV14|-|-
TGTGCCAGCAGCCGAGATATGGCGGTTCAAGAGACCCAGTACTTC
CASSRDMAVQETQYF
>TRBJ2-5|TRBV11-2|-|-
TGTGCCAGCAGGGTAGGGGGGAGAGGGGAGACCCAGTACTTC
CASRVGGRGETQYF
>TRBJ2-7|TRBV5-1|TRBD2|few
TGCGCCAGCAGCACCGGACTAGCGGGGGGGCAGCAGTACTTC
CASSTGLAGGQQYF
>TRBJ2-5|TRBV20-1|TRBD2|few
TGCAGTGCTCGTTCAGTTCCTAGCGGGGGGGAGACCCAGTACTTC
CSARSVPSGGETQYF
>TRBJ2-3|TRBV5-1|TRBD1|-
TGCGCCAGCAGCTTGCGCGGGACAGGGGCAGATACGCAGTATTTT
CASSLRGTGADTQYF
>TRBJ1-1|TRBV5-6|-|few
TGTGCCAGCAGCTCTTGGGACACTGAAGCTTTCTTT
CASSSWDTEAFF
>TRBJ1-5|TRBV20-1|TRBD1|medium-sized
TGCAGTGCTAGCAACAGGGGAGGCAATCAGCCCCAGCATTTT
CSASNRGGNQPQHF
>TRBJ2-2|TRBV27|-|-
TGTGCCAGCAGCTCGGAGCTGACCGGGGAGCTGTTTTTT
CASSSELTGELFF
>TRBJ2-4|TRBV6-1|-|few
TGTGCCAGCAGTGGGGCAGGGGACAAAAACATTCAGTACTTC
CASSGAGDKNIQYF
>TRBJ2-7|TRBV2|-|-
TGTGCCAGCAGTACCGGGGGCCTTAAAGGGGAGCAGTACTTC
CASSTGGLKGEQYF
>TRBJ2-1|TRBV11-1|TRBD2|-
TGTGCCAGCAGCTTGGGGACTAGCGGGGAGCAGTTCTTC
CASSLGTSGEQFF
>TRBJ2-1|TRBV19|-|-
TGTGCCAGTAGTATCTCAAGGTCCTCCTACAATGAGCAGTTCTTC
CASSISRSSYNEQFF
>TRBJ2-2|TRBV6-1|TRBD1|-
TGTGCCAGCAGTGCACTACCGGGACAGGGCCCCGGGGAGCGGTTTTTT
CASSALPGQGPGERFF
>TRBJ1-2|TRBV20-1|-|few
TGCAGTGCCCCGGGCCCGCAGGGCGACTATGGCTACACCTTC
CSAPGPQGDYGYTF
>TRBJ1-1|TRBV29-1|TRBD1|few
TGCAGCGTTGAAGCAGGGACAGGGAACACTGAAGCTTTCTTT
CSVEAGTGNTEAFF
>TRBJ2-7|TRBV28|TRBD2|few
TGTGCCAGCAGTAACGGGGGGAGCTCCTACGAGCAGTACTTC
CASSNGGSSYEQYF
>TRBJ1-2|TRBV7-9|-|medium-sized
TGTGCCAGCAGCCCCAATCTTAGGGAGCTAGGTGGCTACACCTTC
CASSPNLRELGGYTF
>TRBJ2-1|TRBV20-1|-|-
TGCAGTGTTAGAGGTGGGGGTAAAGTTCCTGAGCAGTTCTTC
CSVRGGGKVPEQFF
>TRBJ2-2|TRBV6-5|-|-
TGTGCCAGCAGTTACCCAGGTACCGGGGAGCTGTTTTTT
CASSYPGTGELFF
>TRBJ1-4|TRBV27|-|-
TGTGCCAGCAGACGGACGGATACTGAAAAACTGTTTTTT
CASRRTDTEKLFF
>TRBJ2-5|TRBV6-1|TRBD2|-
TGTGCCAGCAGGCGAGCGGGGGCCAAAGAGACCCAGTACTTC
CASRRAGAKETQYF
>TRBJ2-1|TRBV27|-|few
TGTGCCAGCCTCAGGGAAGGCTCCTACAATGAGCAGTTCTTC
CASLREGSYNEQFF